Sequencing of this T cell receptor (beta chain) was carried out in a study of patients and donors after allogeneic stem cell transplantation. Germline assignment: CDR1 SEHNR and CDR2 FQNEAQ (reference sequence). This CDR3 has 13 amino acids. Trimming took 3 bases from V and 6 from J, leaving 12 bases between them. TCRdb used MiXCR to reprocess the RT-PCR reads, holding one entry per CDR3 protein. This repertoire shows around 30,000 distinct CDR3 sequences, over 7% found once; its top ten account for around 50%. The sample consisted of blood, either unsorted or a sorted T cell fraction (not recorded which). The sequence derives from a human donor who was either an allogeneic HSCT recipient or a stem cell or donor lymphocyte infusion donor (not recorded which). It is not recorded whose cells these are; they may come from a transplant donor. This chain joins TRBV7-9 and TRBJ2-7; D could derive from TRBD1 or TRBD2 (5 bases each). CDR3 sequence (DNA): TGTGCCAGCAGCTTCGCCAGGGACGGCGAGCAGTACTTC. Translation: CASSFARDGEQYF.